The clone carrying this T cell receptor (beta chain) showed up just a few times. Its target is unknown. Per the germline V gene, CDR1 is KGHSH and CDR2 is LQKENI. The trim removed 8 bases at V and 3 bases at J, leaving 5 bases unmatched. The CDR3 has 14 amino acids. TCRdb re-derived calls from the reads in MiXCR, one entry per CDR3 protein. Of roughly 630,000 distinct CDR3 sequences in the sample, 24% are singletons; the top ten hold 8%. The data stem from a study of T cell repertoires in cytomegalovirus infection. Study overall: Public TCR beta signatures marked donors with CMV infection and the matching HLA. Findings and caveats of the study: The cumulative frequency of public TCR beta families identified carriers of CMV plus the relevant HLA. HLA-C-restricted TCR beta clonotypes specific for CMV led the ex vivo response.

Material for sequencing was CD8+ T cells from PBMCs. The clonotype originates from a human donor in good health (CMV status not recorded). Some clones in this sample may be carry-over from other donors' samples. The chain joins TRBV18 to TRBJ2-1; 9 bases agree with TRBD1. The CDR3 DNA reads TGTGCCAGCCAACCGGGACAGGGCTACAATGAGCAGTTCTTC. Its translation: CASQPGQGYNEQFF.